These T cell receptor beta chains were read from a single sample in a study of cytomegalovirus exposure and HLA in healthy donors. This table comes from immunoSEQ multiplex PCR, and its TCRdb copy is limited to in-frame clones, with some not included. This repertoire shows roughly 330,000 clones, 75% to 90% found once; its top ten account for roughly 1.2%. Material: PBMCs. Receptor source: a woman aged 25 to 45 in good health and CMV-seropositive. CDR3s include the opening cysteine and the closing phenylalanine or tryptophan. The D gene is left open where the match is weak. Expanded clones get a size class; other rows say once, few or many, or leave the size out.

D gene	V gene	J gene	clone size	CDR3 DNA	CDR3 protein
TRBD2	TRBV27	TRBJ2-2	-	TGTGCCAGCAGTCCACCCACTCGGACTAGCGGACAAATTACCGGGGAGCTGTTTTTT	CASSPPTRTSGQITGELFF
-	TRBV13	TRBJ1-2	-	TGTGCCAGCAGCTTGTCAGGGAACTATGGCTACACCTTC	CASSLSGNYGYTF
-	TRBV19	TRBJ2-2	-	TGTGCCAGTAGGAGTAGAAGGACATGGAGACAGAGAACGAACACCGGGGAGCTGTTTTTT	CASRSRRTWRQRTNTGELFF
TRBD2	TRBV9	TRBJ2-7	-	TGTGCCAGCAACAGAGCGGGGGGAAATGTCGAGCAGTACTTC	CASNRAGGNVEQYF
-	TRBV29-1	TRBJ1-2	-	TGCAGCGCCTCCGGCTTCTCCGGCTACACCTTC	CSASGFSGYTF
-	TRBV5-1	TRBJ2-7	-	TGCGCCAGCAGCTTGGAGGGACAAACCTCCTACGAGCAGTACTTC	CASSLEGQTSYEQYF
-	TRBV4-3	TRBJ2-6	-	TGCGCCAGCAGCCCAAAAGCAGGGAACTCTGGGGCCAACGTCCTGACTTTC	CASSPKAGNSGANVLTF
TRBD1	TRBV11-1	TRBJ2-7	-	TGTGCCAGCAGCCCCACCGACAGGGGGTACGAGCAGTACTTC	CASSPTDRGYEQYF
TRBD2	TRBV11-2	TRBJ2-4	-	TGTGCCAGCAGCGCCCGGACTAGCGGGGATTCATCCGGAAACATTCAGTACTTC	CASSARTSGDSSGNIQYF
-	TRBV28	TRBJ2-7	-	TGTGCCAGCAGTTTACCCGACAGGCAAAGCTCCTACGAGCAGTACTTC	CASSLPDRQSSYEQYF
-	TRBV6-5	TRBJ1-5	few	TGTGCCAGCAGTCCTGCGGTTATCAATCAGCCCCAGCATTTT	CASSPAVINQPQHF
-	TRBV7-9	TRBJ2-7	once	TGTGCCAGCAGCCCAGGCAGCCTCGAGCAGTACTTC	CASSPGSLEQYF
-	TRBV6-5	TRBJ1-2	-	TGTGCCAGCAGCCCTGACTACTATGGCTACACCTTC	CASSPDYYGYTF
-	TRBV11-3	TRBJ2-2	-	TGTGCCAGCAGCTTAGATTTCGCCGGGGAGCTGTTTTTT	CASSLDFAGELFF
-	TRBV5-1	TRBJ2-7	few	TGCGCCAGCAGCTTGTTGGGCGGGGAGCAGTACTTC	CASSLLGGEQYF
-	TRBV4-1	TRBJ2-3	-	TGCGCCAGCAGCTCCGTTCAGGGCGGGGATACGCAGTATTTT	CASSSVQGGDTQYF
-	TRBV4-3	TRBJ2-7	-	TGCGCCAGCAGCCAAGATAGTCTGAAGACCTACGAGCAGTACTTC	CASSQDSLKTYEQYF
TRBD1	TRBV27	TRBJ1-6	-	TGTGCCAGCAGTCCCCGGGACAGGGGAAATTCACCCCTCCACTTT	CASSPRDRGNSPLHF
TRBD1	TRBV7-2	TRBJ2-4	-	TGTGCCAGCAGCTTCGGACAGGGGCCGGGGGCCAAAAACATTCAGTACTTC	CASSFGQGPGAKNIQYF
-	TRBV6-5	TRBJ1-2	-	TGTGCCAGCGGTCGGGGAGTCCTTAACTATGGCTACACCTTC	CASGRGVLNYGYTF
TRBD1	TRBV30	TRBJ2-2	once	TGTGCCTGGATAAACCTTTGGACAGGGAACACCGGGGAGCTGTTTTTT	CAWINLWTGNTGELFF
-	TRBV4-1	TRBJ1-6	-	TGCGCCAGCAGCCGGACTGTAGTAGAAAATTCACCCCTCCACTTT	CASSRTVVENSPLHF
TRBD1	TRBV15	TRBJ1-5	-	TGTGCCACCAGCACTCCGCGGGACAGCTATCAGCCCCAGCATTTT	CATSTPRDSYQPQHF
-	TRBV27	TRBJ2-5	-	TGTGCCAGCAGTTTAGTCCCCGGGACGTACCAAGAGACCCAGTACTTC	CASSLVPGTYQETQYF
TRBD2	TRBV9	TRBJ2-1	-	TGTGCCAGCAGCCCACCGACTAGCGGGAGCTACAATGAGCAGTTCTTC	CASSPPTSGSYNEQFF